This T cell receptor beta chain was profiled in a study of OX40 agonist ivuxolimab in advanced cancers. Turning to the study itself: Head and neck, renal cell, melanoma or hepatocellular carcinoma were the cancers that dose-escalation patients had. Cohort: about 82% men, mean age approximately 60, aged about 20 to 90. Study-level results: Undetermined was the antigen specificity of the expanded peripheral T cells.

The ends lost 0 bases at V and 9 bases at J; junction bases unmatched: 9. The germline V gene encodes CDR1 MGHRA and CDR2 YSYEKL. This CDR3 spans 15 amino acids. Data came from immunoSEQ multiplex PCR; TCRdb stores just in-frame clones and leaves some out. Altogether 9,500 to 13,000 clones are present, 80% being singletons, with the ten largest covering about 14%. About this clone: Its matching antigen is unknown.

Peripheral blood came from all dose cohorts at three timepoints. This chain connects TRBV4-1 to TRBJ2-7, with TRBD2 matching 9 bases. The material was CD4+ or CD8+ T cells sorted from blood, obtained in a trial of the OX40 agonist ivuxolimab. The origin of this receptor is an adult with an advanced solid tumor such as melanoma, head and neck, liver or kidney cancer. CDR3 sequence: CASSQEGSGGLGQYF. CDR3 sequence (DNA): TGCGCCAGCAGCCAAGAAGGTAGCGGGGGCCTAGGGCAGTACTTC.